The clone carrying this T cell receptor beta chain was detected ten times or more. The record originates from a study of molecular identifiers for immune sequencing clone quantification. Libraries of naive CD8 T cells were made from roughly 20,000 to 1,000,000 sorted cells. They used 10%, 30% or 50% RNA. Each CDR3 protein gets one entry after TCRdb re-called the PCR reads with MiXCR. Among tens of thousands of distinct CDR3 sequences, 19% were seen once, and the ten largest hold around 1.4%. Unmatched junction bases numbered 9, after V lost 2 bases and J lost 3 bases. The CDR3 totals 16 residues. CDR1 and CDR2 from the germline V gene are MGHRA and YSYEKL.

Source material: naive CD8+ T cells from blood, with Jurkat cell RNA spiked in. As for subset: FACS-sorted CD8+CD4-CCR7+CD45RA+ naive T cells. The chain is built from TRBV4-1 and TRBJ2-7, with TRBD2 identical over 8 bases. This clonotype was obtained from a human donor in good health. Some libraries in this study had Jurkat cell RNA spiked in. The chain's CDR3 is CASSQQGRGGIYEQYF. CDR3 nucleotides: TGCGCCAGCAGCCAACAGGGTCGGGGGGGTATCTACGAGCAGTACTTC.